This passage covers 9 T cell receptor beta chains from one sample sequenced in a study of PD-L1 blockade in urothelial cancer. The time point here: peripheral blood 6 weeks after treatment start. Sequencing was performed with immunoSEQ multiplex PCR; in TCRdb, only in-frame clones are kept and a portion is missing. The sample shows about 36,000 clones, around 84% of them seen only once. The sequenced sample was PBMCs, obtained around atezolizumab (anti-PD-L1) treatment. Receptor source: a man aged 40-55 years with urothelial cancer.

This sequence joins TRBV5-1 and TRBJ2-1; a weak D match, TRBD2 (5 bases). CDR1 SGHRS and CDR2 YFSETQ come from the germline V gene. Trimming took 0 bases from V and 7 from J, leaving 14 bases between them. The CDR3 is 15 residues long. CDR3 sequence (DNA): TGCGCCAGCAGCTTGGGAGGGAAAACGGAGAATGAGCAGTTCTTC. Its protein is CASSLGGKTENEQFF.

This sequence joins TRBV5-1 and TRBJ2-3, with 13 nucleotides matching TRBD2. The CDR3 consists of 16 residues. Germline CDR1 is SGHRS and CDR2 is YFSETQ. V lost 4 bases, J lost 2 bases, and 4 bases stayed unmatched. This chain's CDR3 is CASSPGLAGPTDTQYF. CDR3 nucleotide sequence: TGCGCCAGCAGCCCGGGACTAGCGGGACCCACAGATACGCAGTATTTT.

This clone appeared a few times. This chain uses TRBV11-2 with TRBJ2-1, with D maybe TRBD2 (6 bases). The germline V gene encodes CDR1 SGHAT and CDR2 FQNNGV. The CDR3 totals 16 residues. V was cut by 4 bases and J by 2 bases, with 15 bases left in between. CDR3 loop: CASSSLRGGPYNEQFF. Written as DNA, the CDR3 is TGTGCCAGCAGCTCCCTAAGGGGAGGTCCCTACAATGAGCAGTTCTTC.

This clone was recorded once. This chain joins TRBV7-6 and TRBJ2-2; TRBD2 aligns across 9 bases. The CDR3 contains 14 residues. The germline V gene has CDR1 SGHVS and CDR2 FNYEAQ. With V trimmed by 1 base and J by 6 bases, 0 bases remained unmatched. CDR3 in amino acids: CASSLGLAAGELFF. DNA for the CDR3: TGTGCCAGCAGCTTAGGACTAGCGGCCGGGGAGCTGTTTTTT. The variable domain in full, with the rest retrieved from reference TRBV7-6 and TRBJ2-2, is GAGVSQSPRYKVTKRGQDVALRCDPISGHVSLYWYRQALGQGPEFLTYFNYEAQQDKSGLPNDRFSAERPEGSISTLTIQRTEQRDSAMYRCASSLGLAAGELFFGEGSRLTVL.

The V gene is TRBV7-2, the J gene TRBJ2-4; D might be TRBD1 (5 bases). Trimming stripped 7 bases from V and 0 bases from J, with 10 bases between. CDR1 is SGHTA, CDR2 FQGNSA, per germline. This CDR3 has 14 residues. In DNA, the CDR3 is TGTGCCAGCACCGAAGGGGCAGCCAAAAACATTCAGTACTTC. This translates into CASTEGAAKNIQYF.

The sample holds a few counts of this clone. The chain carries TRBV28 and TRBJ1-1, with D possibly matching TRBD1 (6 bases). V was trimmed by 6 bases and J by 3 bases, leaving 14 bases between them. Germline CDR1 and CDR2: MDHEN and SYDVKM. The CDR3 covers 14 residues. This chain's CDR3 is CASRVGGQDTEAFF. In DNA form, the CDR3 reads TGTGCCAGCAGGGTGGGGGGGCAGGACACTGAAGCTTTCTTT.

The rearrangement uses TRBV27 and TRBJ1-4; TRBD1 aligns across 7 bases. Germline CDR1 and CDR2: MNHEY and SMNVEV (reference sequence). The V gene end was trimmed by 5 bases and the J gene end by 8 bases; junction bases not matched to a gene: 8. The CDR3 is 14 residues long. This chain's CDR3 is CASSLQGVGEKLFF. CDR3 in DNA: TGTGCCAGCAGTCTTCAGGGGGTTGGGGAAAAACTGTTTTTT.

V usage is TRBV30 and J usage is TRBJ2-3; D possibly corresponds to TRBD2 (7 bases). Germline loops: CDR1 GTSNPN, CDR2 SVGIG (reference sequence). CDR3 length: 15 amino acids. V shed 1 base and J shed 3 bases, with 14 bases lying between them. Here the CDR3 DNA reads TGTGCCTGGAGTGGCGGCGGGGGCACAACAGATACGCAGTATTTT. Encoded protein: CAWSGGGGTTDTQYF. The complete variable domain, with remaining parts taken from reference TRBV30 and TRBJ2-3, reads SQTIHQWPATLVQPVGSPLSLECTVEGTSNPNLYWYRQAAGRGLQLLFYSVGIGQISSEVPQNLSASRPQDRQFILSSKKLLLSDSGFYLCAWSGGGGTTDTQYFGPGTRLTVL.

This clone has a handful of counts. The J gene is TRBJ2-2, the V gene TRBV7-3, with 12 nucleotides matching TRBD2. Germline V gene sequence: CDR1 SGHTA, CDR2 FQGTGA. Trimming at V came to 0 bases and at J to 7 bases, leaving 9 bases not matched to a gene. CDR3 length: 18 residues. CDR3 in DNA: TGTGCCAGCAGCTTAACCCTGACTAGCGGGAGTCCAGGCGGGGAGCTGTTTTTT. This translates into CASSLTLTSGSPGGELFF. The full variable domain, completed using reference TRBV7-3 and TRBJ2-2, is GAGVSQTPSNKVTEKGKYVELRCDPISGHTALYWYRQSLGQGPEFLIYFQGTGAADDSGLPNDRFFAVRPEGSVSTLKIQRTERGDSAVYLCASSLTLTSGSPGGELFFGEGSRLTVL.